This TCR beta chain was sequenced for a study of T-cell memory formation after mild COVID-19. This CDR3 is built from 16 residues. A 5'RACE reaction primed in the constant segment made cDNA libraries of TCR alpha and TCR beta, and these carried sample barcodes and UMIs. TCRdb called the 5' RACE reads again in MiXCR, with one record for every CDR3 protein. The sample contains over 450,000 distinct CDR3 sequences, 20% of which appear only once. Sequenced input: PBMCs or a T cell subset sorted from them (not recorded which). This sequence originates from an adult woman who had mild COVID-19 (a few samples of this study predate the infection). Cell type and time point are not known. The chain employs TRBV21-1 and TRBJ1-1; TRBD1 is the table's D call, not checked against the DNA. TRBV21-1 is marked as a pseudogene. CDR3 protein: CASSKEGGRDGTEAFF. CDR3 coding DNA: TGTGCCAGCAGCAAAGAGGGGGGCAGGGACGGCACTGAAGCTTTCTTT.